This passage covers 14 T cell receptor beta chains from one sample sequenced in a study of blood T cell repertoires in COVID-19. Data came from immunoSEQ multiplex PCR; TCRdb stores just in-frame clones and leaves some out. The table records about 220,000 clones, 84% of them present only once. The sample was PBMCs or T cells enriched from blood (not recorded which). The origin of the receptors is a woman between 40 and 50 years old who had recovered from COVID-19.

The chain recombines TRBV27 with TRBJ2-1; TRBD1 matches at 7 bases. Germline-derived CDR1 and CDR2 are MNHEY and SMNVEV (reference sequence). There are 13 residues in the CDR3. The V segment lost 6 bases and the J segment 5 bases; nucleotides outside the gene matches: 4. CDR3 region: CASRTGPNNEQFF. CDR3 in DNA: TGTGCCAGCAGGACAGGGCCCAACAATGAGCAGTTCTTC.

The V call is TRBV29-1, the J call TRBJ2-7; perhaps TRBD1 as D (7 bases). This CDR3 contains 14 residues. CDR1 and CDR2 from the germline V gene are SQVTM and ANQGSEA. The germline V and J ends were trimmed by 4 bases and 6 bases, with 19 bases remaining between them. The CDR3 sequence is CSVGGGTVGREQYF. The CDR3 bases are TGCAGCGTTGGTGGAGGGACAGTCGGACGCGAGCAGTACTTC.

The rearrangement joins TRBV28 to TRBJ1-1; 9 bases are shared with TRBD1. Germline V CDR1 and CDR2: MDHEN, SYDVKM. V lost 4 bases to trimming and J lost 11 bases; unmatched junction nucleotides: 11. This CDR3 has 14 amino acids. This CDR3 reads CASSSSGTGIGAFF. The DNA of the CDR3 is TGTGCCAGCAGTTCCTCCGGGACAGGGATAGGGGCTTTCTTT.

The genes are TRBV10-1 and TRBJ1-1; D not certain. V was pared by 3 bases and J by 4 bases, with 3 bases between. The CDR3 spans 11 residues. Germline V CDR1 and CDR2: WNHNN, SYGVQD (reference sequence). The CDR3: CASSDSTEAFF. CDR3 DNA sequence: TGCGCCAGCAGTGACTCCACTGAAGCTTTCTTT.

The chain links TRBV5-1 to TRBJ2-1; 7 bases fit TRBD2. The CDR3 totals 12 residues. Germline CDR1 is SGHRS and CDR2 is YFSETQ. With 7 bases clipped from V and 7 bases from J, the junction kept 5 bases outside the gene matches. The CDR3 protein is CASGRAGNEQFF. As DNA, the CDR3 is TGCGCCAGCGGGAGGGCCGGGAATGAGCAGTTCTTC.

The J gene is TRBJ2-2, the V gene TRBV2; a weak D match, TRBD2 (6 bases). The germline V and J ends were trimmed by 3 bases and 0 bases, with 17 bases remaining between them. This CDR3 spans 18 amino acids. From germline, CDR1 is SNHLY and CDR2 FYNNEI. CDR3 protein: CASSETLSGWTNTGELFF. In DNA form, the CDR3 reads TGTGCCAGCAGTGAGACCCTTAGCGGTTGGACGAACACCGGGGAGCTGTTTTTT.

The chain links TRBV21-1 to TRBJ1-2. TRBV21-1 corresponds to a pseudogene. This CDR3 spans 12 amino acids. CDR3 residues: CASSKRGDGYTF. The CDR3 DNA follows: TGTGCCAGCAGCAAACGGGGGGATGGCTACACCTTC.

The chain uses TRBV7-2 and TRBJ1-6; 10 bases fit TRBD1. CDR3 size: 17 residues. J gave up 5 bases and V 4 bases, and 8 bases lay outside the gene matches. Germline V lookup: CDR1 SGHTA, CDR2 FQGNSA. DNA of the CDR3: TGTGCCAGCAGCTCGGGACAGGGGTTTCAGAATAATTCACCCCTCCACTTT. Translation: CASSSGQGFQNNSPLHF.

V usage is TRBV24-1 and J usage is TRBJ2-1; TRBD2 aligns across 7 bases. The germline CDR1 and CDR2 sequences are KGHDR and SFDVKD. V was clipped by 4 bases and J by 5 bases; unmatched bases: 7. The CDR3 totals 15 residues. As DNA, the CDR3 is TGTGCCACCAGTGACCCCGGGACTACTAACAATGAGCAGTTCTTC. Protein: CATSDPGTTNNEQFF.

The rearrangement joins TRBV7-9 to TRBJ1-1; 7 nucleotides line up with TRBD1. Germline V CDR1 and CDR2: SEHNR, FQNEAQ (reference sequence). CDR3 length: 13 residues. CDR3 in amino acids: CTLAQGENTEAFF. The CDR3 nucleotides are TGTACCCTAGCCCAGGGGGAGAACACTGAAGCTTTCTTT.

The genes are TRBV6-1 and TRBJ2-3; TRBD2 matches 10 bases. V was pared by 3 bases and J by 2 bases, with 2 bases of the junction left unmatched. The CDR3 extends over 15 amino acids. Germline assignment: CDR1 MNHNS and CDR2 SASEGT. This chain's CDR3 is CASSDSGRLTDTQYF. CDR3 sequence (DNA): TGTGCCAGCAGTGATAGCGGGAGGCTCACAGATACGCAGTATTTT.

The chain has TRBV10-2 and TRBJ2-3; no firm D call. With 7 bases removed from V and 0 bases from J, the gap between germline ends came to 11 bases. This CDR3 has 14 amino acids. Germline V gives CDR1 WSHSY, CDR2 SAAADI. The CDR3 sequence: CASKAPSSTDTQYF. The CDR3 nucleotides read TGCGCCAGCAAAGCCCCCTCTAGCACAGATACGCAGTATTTT.

The V and J genes are TRBV6-6 and TRBJ1-5; 7 bases match TRBD1. The CDR3 runs 14 residues. CDR1 and CDR2 from the germline V gene are MNHNY and SVGAGI (reference sequence). Germline trimming cut 10 bases from V and 4 bases from J; bases unmatched to any gene: 10. In DNA, the CDR3 is TGTGCCACCCAGTTAGGGACAGAAAATCAGCCCCAGCATTTT. The encoded protein is CATQLGTENQPQHF.

The chain couples TRBV7-2 to TRBJ1-6; possible D gene TRBD1, 5 bases. The V gene lost 5 bases and the J gene lost 6 bases, with 8 bases spanning the gap. Germline values: CDR1 SGHTA, CDR2 FQGNSA. The CDR3 runs to 13 residues. This CDR3 reads CASSRGFNSPLHF. The CDR3, as DNA: TGTGCCAGCAGCAGGGGTTTTAATTCACCCCTCCACTTT. Looking up the rest from reference TRBV7-2 and TRBJ1-6 gives the full variable domain: GAGVSQSPSNKVTEKGKDVELRCDPISGHTALYWYRQSLGQGLEFLIYFQGNSAPDKSGLPSDRFSAERTGGSVSTLTIQRTQQEDSAVYLCASSRGFNSPLHFGNGTRLTVT.